A single sample gave rise to the 28 T cell receptor beta chains below, sequenced in a study of T cell responses to AZD1222 COVID-19 vaccine (dated by TCRdb to the early 2020s). To prepare the library, the immunoSEQ multiplex PCR assay was applied. TCRdb's version of the immuneACCESS table is confined to in-frame rearrangements and falls short of the full clone set. An unresolved V gene accounts for under half of the shortfall where checked; the remainder is of unknown origin. The sample table lists tens of thousands of clones, approximately 89% of them with a count of one. Around 25% of the sample is in the top ten clones. Per the publication, the time point label means: about 28 days (+/-7) after the second vaccine dose. Sequenced material: peripheral blood, taken 28 days after the second AZD1222 dose. Source of these receptors: an adult who received the AZD1222 COVID-19 vaccine.

This chain joins TRBV18 and TRBJ1-1, with D unclear. The CDR3 length is 14 residues. Germline values: CDR1 KGHSH, CDR2 LQKENI. Trimming cost V 0 bases and J 1 base, with 6 bases left between them. CDR3 protein: CASSPPSGNTEAFF. DNA of the CDR3: TGTGCCAGCTCACCACCGAGCGGGAACACTGAAGCTTTCTTT. The whole variable domain, remainder taken from reference TRBV18 and TRBJ1-1, is NAGVMQNPRHLVRRRGQEARLRCSPMKGHSHVYWYRQLPEEGLKFMVYLQKENIIDESGMPKERFSAEFPKEGPSILRIQQVVRGDSAAYFCASSPPSGNTEAFFGQGTRLTVV.

This chain joins TRBV5-1 and TRBJ1-1, with TRBD1 matching 8 bases. V lost 2 bases and J lost 4; bases outside the gene matches: 4. Per the germline V gene, CDR1 is SGHRS and CDR2 is YFSETQ. This CDR3 has 14 residues. CDR3 DNA: TGCGCCAGCAGCTTACAGGGGGAGAGCACTGAAGCTTTCTTT. Translation gives CASSLQGESTEAFF.

The chain joins TRBV2 to TRBJ2-1; D call uncertain. Per the germline V gene, CDR1 is SNHLY and CDR2 is FYNNEI. Trimming shortened V by 2 bases and J by 4 bases, and 6 bases separated the two germline ends. CDR3 length: 13 amino acids. CDR3 in DNA: TGTGCCAGCAGTGAAACCGGTTACAATGAGCAGTTCTTC. Amino acid sequence: CASSETGYNEQFF.

J is TRBJ1-2 and V is TRBV18; D may be TRBD1 (6 bases). Germline CDR1 reads KGHSH; CDR2 reads LQKENI. The CDR3 consists of 12 residues. With 2 bases removed from V and 13 bases from J, the gap between germline ends came to 14 bases. The CDR3 DNA is TGTGCCAGCTCACCAGACAGGTGGGTTAGCACCTTC. It encodes CASSPDRWVSTF.

This chain uses TRBV7-3 with TRBJ1-1; D may be TRBD1 (5 bases). V lost 1 base and J 1 base, leaving 10 bases between the germline ends. Germline assignment: CDR1 SGHTA and CDR2 FQGTGA. CDR3 length: 15 amino acids. The CDR3 is CASSLSSGGNTEAFF. CDR3 nucleotides: TGTGCCAGCAGCTTAAGTTCCGGGGGGAACACTGAAGCTTTCTTT.

This chain links TRBV12-5 with TRBJ2-1, with D perhaps matching TRBD1 or TRBD2 (6 bases each). CDR1 and CDR2 from the germline V gene are LGHNT and FRNRAP. This CDR3 is 13 amino acids long. Trimming left V 0 bases short and J 7 bases short, with 7 bases between. The CDR3: CASGLVGGNEQFF. In nucleotides, the CDR3 is TGTGCTAGTGGTTTGGTAGGGGGGAATGAGCAGTTCTTC.

This rearrangement joins TRBV6-5 to TRBJ1-1, with D perhaps TRBD1 (5 bases). The V gene lost 5 bases and the J gene lost 1 base, with 8 bases spanning the gap. The CDR3 runs to 13 residues. Germline V lookup: CDR1 MNHEY, CDR2 SVGAGI. As DNA, the CDR3 is TGTGCCAGCAGTCTTACAGGGAACACTGAAGCTTTCTTT. It encodes CASSLTGNTEAFF.

The rearrangement links TRBV10-3 to TRBJ1-1; D is unclear. The V and J ends lost 6 bases and 1 base respectively, with 12 bases between them. This CDR3 is built from 14 residues. Germline lookup yields CDR1 ENHRY and CDR2 SYGVKD. CDR3 in amino acids: CAIRRGRENTEAFF. The CDR3 coding sequence is TGTGCCATCAGACGAGGGCGAGAGAACACTGAAGCTTTCTTT.

The chain links TRBV4-3 to TRBJ1-1, with TRBD1 as a possible D gene (6 bases). Germline values: CDR1 LGHNA, CDR2 YSLEER. V lost 4 bases, J lost 2 bases, and 11 bases lay in between. The CDR3 covers 14 residues. CDR3 sequence reads: CASSPDRANTEAFF. DNA of the CDR3: TGCGCCAGCAGCCCGGACAGAGCAAACACTGAAGCTTTCTTT.

This clone was observed a handful of times. The chain uses TRBV7-9 and TRBJ1-6; D is perhaps TRBD1 (6 bases). Germline-derived CDR1 and CDR2 are SEHNR and FQNEAQ (reference sequence). V was shortened by 5 bases and J by 7 bases, with 12 bases between the two germline ends. The CDR3 is made up of 14 amino acids. This CDR3 reads CASSTGTRNSPLHF. The CDR3 region has the DNA TGTGCCAGCAGCACTGGGACAAGGAATTCACCCCTCCACTTT.

The rearrangement links TRBV5-1 to TRBJ2-5, with TRBD2 matching over 10 bases. Germline V gene data show CDR1 as SGHRS and CDR2 as YFSETQ. V lost 0 bases and J lost 4; bases outside the gene matches: 3. CDR3 length: 15 residues. This CDR3 reads CASSLEASGGETQYF. CDR3 DNA sequence: TGCGCCAGCAGCTTGGAGGCTAGCGGGGGAGAGACCCAGTACTTC.

This chain joins TRBV27 and TRBJ1-2; 7 bases map to TRBD1. Germline V gives CDR1 MNHEY, CDR2 SMNVEV (reference sequence). The ends lost 3 bases at V and 8 bases at J; junction bases unmatched: 9. This CDR3 comprises 14 residues. CDR3 amino acids: CASSFHDRVEGYTF. The CDR3 DNA reads as TGTGCCAGCAGTTTCCATGACAGGGTTGAGGGCTACACCTTC.

The CDR3 DNA follows: TGTGCCAGCAGTCGGGCAGGTGAAGCTTTCTTT. Translated, it gives CASSRAGEAFF. The J gene is TRBJ1-1, the V gene TRBV25-1; unclear D gene. Deletions cut 5 bases from V and 7 bases from J, with 8 bases between. The germline gives CDR1 MGHDK, CDR2 SYGVNS. The CDR3 spans 11 residues.

The chain recombines TRBV6-5 with TRBJ2-1; 10 bases are shared with TRBD2. The junction had 9 bases not matched to a gene; V was cut back by 7 bases and J by 9 bases. CDR1 and CDR2 (germline): MNHEY, SVGAGI. CDR3 length: 14 amino acids. This CDR3 reads CASKSGGAGSEQFF. As DNA, the CDR3 is TGTGCCAGCAAAAGCGGGGGGGCAGGTAGTGAGCAGTTCTTC.

The gene calls are TRBV27 and TRBJ1-6; D might be TRBD1 (5 bases). Germline V gives CDR1 MNHEY, CDR2 SMNVEV (reference sequence). V lost 5 bases and J lost 7, with 12 bases in between. This CDR3 has 14 amino acids. The CDR3 loop is CASSLTEKNSPLHF. As DNA, the CDR3 is TGTGCCAGCAGTCTGACAGAGAAGAATTCACCCCTCCACTTT.

This clone was counted a single time. The chain uses TRBV5-4 and TRBJ1-1, with no clear D. CDR1 SGHNT and CDR2 YYREEE come from the germline V gene (reference sequence). The CDR3 spans 13 residues. V was shortened by 7 bases and J by 3 bases, with 13 bases between the two germline ends. In DNA, the CDR3 is TGTGCCAGCTCACTGACGAAGGACACTGAAGCTTTCTTT. This gives the protein CASSLTKDTEAFF. Complete variable domain (other parts from reference TRBV5-4 and TRBJ1-1): ETGVTQSPTHLIKTRGQQVTLRCSSQSGHNTVSWYQQALGQGPQFIFQYYREEENGRGNFPPRFSGLQFPNYSSELNVNALELDDSALYLCASSLTKDTEAFFGQGTRLTVV.

The V call is TRBV6-4, the J call TRBJ1-1; TRBD1 is a possible D gene (5 bases). Deletions cut 6 bases from V and 5 bases from J, with 13 bases between. Germline values: CDR1 MRHNA, CDR2 SNTAGT. There are 13 residues in the CDR3. Written as DNA, the CDR3 is TGTGCCAGCAGCAGTAGGGGAGATACTGAAGCTTTCTTT. Translating it yields CASSSRGDTEAFF.

This clone occurred a few times. This sequence joins TRBV7-2 and TRBJ2-4; weak D call: TRBD1 (6 bases). The V gene's germline CDR1 is SGHTA and CDR2 FQGNSA. The CDR3 covers 16 residues. The V end was cut by 3 bases, the J end by 0 bases, with 12 bases between. The chain's CDR3 is CASSFGQTLAKNIQYF. CDR3 coding DNA: TGTGCCAGCAGCTTCGGACAGACCCTAGCCAAAAACATTCAGTACTTC.

This CDR3 reads CASLKQGMNTEAFF. CDR3 bases: TGTGCCAGTTTAAAACAGGGGATGAACACTGAAGCTTTCTTT. This chain connects TRBV19 to TRBJ1-1; 7 bases agree with TRBD1. The CDR3 totals 14 residues. Losses at the gene ends were 8 bases for V and 0 bases for J; bases not matched to a gene: 6. Germline loops: CDR1 LNHDA, CDR2 SQIVND (reference sequence).

This clone is a singleton in its sample. This chain links TRBV12-5 with TRBJ1-5; D not certain. The CDR3 runs to 12 residues. Germline V CDR1 and CDR2: LGHNT, FRNRAP. Trimming shortened V by 2 bases and J by 11 bases, and 10 bases separated the two germline ends. The CDR3 bases are TGTGCTAGTGGTTTGATCCCCGGGGCCCAGCATTTT. It yields the protein CASGLIPGAQHF.

The V gene is TRBV7-9, the J gene TRBJ1-1; unclear D gene. The CDR3 totals 12 residues. From germline, CDR1 is SEHNR and CDR2 FQNEAQ (reference sequence). CDR3 protein: CSEGQTNTEAFF. The CDR3 DNA is TGTAGTGAGGGTCAGACAAACACTGAAGCTTTCTTT.

The rearrangement joins TRBV28 to TRBJ2-7; TRBD1 aligns across 9 bases. Germline values: CDR1 MDHEN, CDR2 SYDVKM. Unmatched junction bases numbered 4, after V lost 5 bases and J lost 2 bases. This CDR3 region has 14 residues. CDR3 in amino acids: CASSTTGGTYEQYF. The CDR3 nucleotides read TGTGCCAGCAGTACGACAGGGGGAACCTACGAGCAGTACTTC. The variable domain in full, with the rest retrieved from reference TRBV28 and TRBJ2-7, is DVKVTQSSRYLVKRTGEKVFLECVQDMDHENMFWYRQDPGLGLRLIYFSYDVKMKEKGDIPEGYSVSREKKERFSLILESASTNQTSMYLCASSTTGGTYEQYFGPGTRLTVT.

The chain links TRBV10-3 to TRBJ1-2; TRBD1 aligns across 10 bases. Looked up from germline, CDR1 is ENHRY and CDR2 is SYGVKD. Trimming removed 2 bases from V and 8 bases from J; junction bases left unmatched: 5. CDR3 length equals 14 residues. The CDR3 coding sequence is TGTGCCATCAGTGAGAAGGGACAGGGGATCGGCTACACCTTC. It encodes CAISEKGQGIGYTF.

This chain connects TRBV5-1 to TRBJ1-2; 12 bases are a match to TRBD1. The V segment lost 4 bases and the J segment 7 bases; nucleotides outside the gene matches: 8. Germline V gene sequence: CDR1 SGHRS, CDR2 YFSETQ. This CDR3 comprises 15 residues. Written as DNA, the CDR3 is TGCGCCAGCAGCCCCCGGGACAGGGGGCGCGGTGGCTACACCTTC. Its translation is CASSPRDRGRGGYTF.

V gene TRBV9 combines with J gene TRBJ2-1, with D perhaps matching TRBD2 (5 bases). The V gene's germline CDR1 is SGDLS and CDR2 YYNGEE. V was shortened by 2 bases and J by 10 bases, with 16 bases between the two germline ends. CDR3 length: 14 amino acids. The CDR3 sequence: CASSVGGSGKEQFF. In DNA, the CDR3 is TGTGCCAGCAGCGTGGGCGGGTCGGGGAAGGAGCAGTTCTTC.

This clone was seen only once. The genes are TRBV4-1 and TRBJ2-1; D is perhaps TRBD2 (5 bases). The CDR3 consists of 14 residues. Per the germline V gene, CDR1 is MGHRA and CDR2 is YSYEKL. Between the trimmed V and J ends, which lost 4 bases and 9 bases, there was a span of 16 bases. CDR3 protein: CASSPHLEEIEQFF. CDR3 nucleotide sequence: TGCGCCAGCAGCCCCCATCTGGAGGAGATTGAGCAGTTCTTC.

V is TRBV7-8 and J is TRBJ2-7, with TRBD2 identical over 7 bases. The V segment lost 0 bases and the J segment 0 bases; nucleotides outside the gene matches: 5. Germline V CDR1 and CDR2: SGHVS, FQNEAQ. This CDR3 has 16 amino acids. The DNA of the CDR3 is TGTGCCAGCAGCTTAGCGGCGGGAGACCCCTCCTACGAGCAGTACTTC. Its protein is CASSLAAGDPSYEQYF.

The chain joins TRBV6-5 to TRBJ1-2, with 9 bases aligning to TRBD1. Germline V CDR1 and CDR2: MNHEY, SVGAGI. After removal of 6 bases from V and 2 bases from J, the junction contained 7 bases not matched to a gene. This CDR3 has 15 amino acids. The DNA of the CDR3 is TGTGCCAGCAGAGCACAGGGGGCGGAAAACTATGGCTACACCTTC. It specifies CASRAQGAENYGYTF.